The 18 T cell receptor beta chains presented below share a single source sample, sequenced in a study of early T cells in non-severe SARS-CoV-2 infection. One entry per CDR3 protein, called by TCRdb with MiXCR from the 5' RACE reads. The sample records fewer than 40,000 distinct CDR3 sequences, around 4.5% being singletons. Sequencing input: whole blood. These receptors all stem from an adult who was a healthcare worker with PCR-confirmed SARS-CoV-2 infection or an uninfected control (not recorded which).

In this sample, this clonotype turned up many times. CDR3 amino acids: CATHGVSDEQYF. The CDR3 DNA is TGTGCCACCCACGGGGTGTCTGACGAGCAGTACTTC. V is TRBV6-5 and J is TRBJ2-7; D might be TRBD2 (5 bases). The CDR3 length is 12 residues. V was pared by 10 bases and J by 5 bases, with 15 bases between. Germline values: CDR1 MNHEY, CDR2 SVGAGI.

The rearrangement joins TRBV12-3 or TRBV12-4 to TRBJ2-3; D is unresolved. V was shortened by 6 bases and J by 3 bases, with 7 bases between the two germline ends. This CDR3 has 12 amino acids. For the CDR3, the DNA is TGTGCCAGCAGCTACGTAACAGATACGCAGTATTTT. As protein: CASSYVTDTQYF.

This clonotype has ten or more counts. The V call is TRBV11-2, the J call TRBJ1-2, with 9 bases identical to TRBD1. V was pared by 5 bases and J by 4 bases, with 8 bases of the junction left unmatched. Per germline, CDR1 SGHAT and CDR2 FQNNGV. The CDR3 has 15 residues. This chain's CDR3 is CASSRGQGSGYGYTF. For the CDR3, the DNA is TGTGCCAGCAGCCGCGGACAGGGGAGTGGCTATGGCTACACCTTC.

The sample holds many counts of this clonotype. The chain couples TRBV5-1 to TRBJ1-4; D unresolved. Per germline, CDR1 SGHRS and CDR2 YFSETQ. Deletions cut 5 bases from V and 5 bases from J, with 10 bases between. The CDR3 runs 13 residues. CDR3 sequence: CASRDGTNEKLFF. CDR3 nucleotides: TGCGCCAGCAGAGACGGAACAAATGAAAAACTGTTTTTT.

The sample holds many counts of this clonotype. J is TRBJ2-3 and V is TRBV10-3; TRBD2 agrees at 7 bases. The CDR3 is 17 residues long. CDR1 ENHRY and CDR2 SYGVKD come from the germline V gene. V was pared by 4 bases and J by 0 bases, with 10 bases of the junction left unmatched. CDR3: CAISAPGGSLSTDTQYF. The CDR3 DNA follows: TGTGCCATCAGTGCCCCTGGCGGGAGTCTTAGCACAGATACGCAGTATTTT.

This clonotype occurred many times. The genes are TRBV7-2 and TRBJ2-3, with a tentative D call TRBD2 (7 bases). Germline V gene data show CDR1 as SGHTA and CDR2 as FQGNSA. V was shortened by 6 bases and J by 6 bases, with 13 bases between the two germline ends. This CDR3 spans 13 amino acids. CDR3 coding DNA: TGTGCCAGCAGTCTAGGGGGGGCGGATACGCAGTATTTT. Protein product: CASSLGGADTQYF.

This clonotype was seen ten or more times. J is TRBJ2-5 and V is TRBV27; no clear D gene. The germline V gene encodes CDR1 MNHEY and CDR2 SMNVEV (reference sequence). V was pared by 6 bases and J by 1 base, with 15 bases between. This CDR3 is 15 amino acids long. The CDR3 region has the DNA TGTGCCAGCAGCCCCCCTCCGATCCGCCAAGAGACCCAGTACTTC. Translated, it gives CASSPPPIRQETQYF.

The genes are TRBV28 and TRBJ2-7, with D perhaps TRBD2 (5 bases). Trimming shortened V by 5 bases and J by 7 bases, and 12 bases separated the two germline ends. Germline values: CDR1 MDHEN, CDR2 SYDVKM. The length of the CDR3 is 12 residues. CDR3 sequence reads: CASSGPPGEQYF. In nucleotides, the CDR3 is TGTGCCAGCAGTGGACCTCCGGGGGAGCAGTACTTC.

The sample holds many counts of this clonotype. The chain recombines TRBV4-2 with TRBJ2-1; tentative D call: TRBD1 (6 bases). Germline assignment: CDR1 LGHNA and CDR2 YNFKEQ. V shed 1 base and J shed 9 bases, with 16 bases lying between them. The CDR3 length is 15 residues. The CDR3 spells CASSQVDLGAGEQFF. In nucleotides, the CDR3 is TGTGCCAGCAGCCAAGTAGATTTGGGGGCGGGTGAGCAGTTCTTC.

This clonotype has a count of ten or more. This chain uses TRBV7-9 with TRBJ1-6; weak D call: TRBD1 (6 bases). Germline loops: CDR1 SEHNR, CDR2 FQNEAQ (reference sequence). Trimming left V 0 bases short and J 9 bases short, with 9 bases between. This CDR3 comprises 14 residues. CDR3: CASSLAQGGSPLHF. The CDR3 nucleotides are TGTGCCAGCAGCTTAGCACAAGGGGGTTCACCCCTCCACTTT.

This clonotype has a count of ten or more. The chain carries TRBV9 and TRBJ2-1; TRBD1 might be the D (6 bases). Germline assignment: CDR1 SGDLS and CDR2 YYNGEE. The CDR3 consists of 17 residues. Trimming took off 3 bases at V and 0 bases at J, with 16 bases between the two ends. The CDR3 DNA follows: TGTGCCAGCAGCGCCAACCTTGGACAGCCCTCCTACAATGAGCAGTTCTTC. Translation gives CASSANLGQPSYNEQFF.

This clonotype was seen ten or more times. The J gene is TRBJ1-1, the V gene TRBV30; D is undetermined. The CDR3 is 12 residues long. Germline V gives CDR1 GTSNPN, CDR2 SVGIG (reference sequence). V dropped 0 bases and J dropped 4 bases, with 6 bases sitting between them. DNA for the CDR3: TGTGCCTGGAGTGTAGCAGGCACTGAAGCTTTCTTT. Its translation is CAWSVAGTEAFF.

This clonotype was picked up many times. This chain connects TRBV12-3 or TRBV12-4 to TRBJ1-2; D is possibly TRBD1 (5 bases). The CDR3 extends over 15 amino acids. Trimming pared 2 bases from V and 4 bases from J, leaving 14 bases between. The CDR3 spells CASSLNSRVIYGYTF. CDR3 coding DNA: TGTGCCAGCAGTTTAAATTCCAGGGTCATCTATGGCTACACCTTC.

This clonotype occurred many times. J is TRBJ2-2 and V is TRBV6-5, with D tentatively TRBD2 (6 bases). Germline CDR1 reads MNHEY; CDR2 reads SVGAGI. This CDR3 has 18 amino acids. V lost 0 bases and J 3 bases, leaving 17 bases between the germline ends. The CDR3 is CASSYSISPGLDTGELFF. CDR3 bases: TGTGCCAGCAGTTACTCGATATCCCCGGGACTGGACACCGGGGAGCTGTTTTTT.

This clonotype occurred many times. The J gene is TRBJ1-2, the V gene TRBV29-1; tentatively, D is TRBD1 (5 bases). The CDR3 is 14 amino acids. Germline V CDR1 and CDR2: SQVTM, ANQGSEA. Between the trimmed V and J ends, which lost 6 bases and 6 bases, there was a span of 20 bases. The CDR3 here is CSVAEQAQLNGYTF. The CDR3 DNA sequence: TGCAGCGTAGCAGAACAGGCTCAGTTGAATGGCTACACCTTC.

This clonotype was recorded at least ten times. The chain couples TRBV7-2 to TRBJ2-2; D ambiguous. The germline CDR1 and CDR2 sequences are SGHTA and FQGNSA. The CDR3 covers 13 residues. V was trimmed by 5 bases and J by 6 bases, leaving 10 bases between them. The CDR3 protein is CASSVILSGELFF. CDR3 coding DNA: TGTGCCAGCAGCGTGATTTTGTCCGGGGAGCTGTTTTTT.

This clonotype was seen ten or more times. V and J are TRBV10-3 and TRBJ2-1; D is unresolved. The length of the CDR3 is 11 residues. CDR1 and CDR2 (germline): ENHRY, SYGVKD. Deletions cut 2 bases from V and 10 bases from J, with 6 bases between. CDR3 sequence: CAISEETEQFF. CDR3 coding DNA: TGTGCCATCAGTGAGGAAACAGAGCAGTTCTTC.

This clonotype was counted ten times or more. This rearrangement joins TRBV29-1 to TRBJ2-5, with 7 bases aligning to TRBD1. V trimming: 3 bases; J trimming: 0 bases; junction bases outside the gene matches: 10. The CDR3 sequence is 16 residues long. Germline CDR1 reads SQVTM; CDR2 reads ANQGSEA. Here the CDR3 reads CSVEVRGSFDQETQYF. CDR3 bases: TGCAGCGTTGAGGTCAGGGGGTCATTCGACCAAGAGACCCAGTACTTC.